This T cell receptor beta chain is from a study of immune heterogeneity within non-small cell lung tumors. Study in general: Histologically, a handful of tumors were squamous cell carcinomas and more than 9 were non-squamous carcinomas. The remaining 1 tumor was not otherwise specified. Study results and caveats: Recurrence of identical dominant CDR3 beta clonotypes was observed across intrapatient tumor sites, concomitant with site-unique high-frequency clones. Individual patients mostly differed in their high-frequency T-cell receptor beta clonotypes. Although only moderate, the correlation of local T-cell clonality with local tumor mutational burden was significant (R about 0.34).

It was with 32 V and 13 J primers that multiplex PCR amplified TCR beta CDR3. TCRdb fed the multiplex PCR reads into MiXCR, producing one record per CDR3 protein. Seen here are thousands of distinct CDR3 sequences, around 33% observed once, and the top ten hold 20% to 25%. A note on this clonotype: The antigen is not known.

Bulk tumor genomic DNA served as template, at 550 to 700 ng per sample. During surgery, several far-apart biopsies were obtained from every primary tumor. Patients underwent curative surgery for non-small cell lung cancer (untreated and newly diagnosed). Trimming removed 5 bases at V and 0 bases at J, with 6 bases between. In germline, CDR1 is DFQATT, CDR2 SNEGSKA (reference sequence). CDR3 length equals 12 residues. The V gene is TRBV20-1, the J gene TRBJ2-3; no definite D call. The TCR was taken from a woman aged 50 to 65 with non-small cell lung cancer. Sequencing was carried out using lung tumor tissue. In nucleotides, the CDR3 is TGCAGTGCTCCTACTAGCACAGATACGCAGTATTTT. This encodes CSAPTSTDTQYF.